This entry lists 26 T cell receptor beta chains sequenced from one sample in a study of T cells in Graves' hyperthyroidism and ophthalmopathy. RNA transcripts were the template for amplifying TCR beta CDR3 regions. HTBI primers were used for first-round RT-PCR of the TCR CDR3. One entry per CDR3 protein results from TCRdb running MiXCR on the multiplex PCR reads. The sample has approximately 620,000 distinct CDR3 sequences; around 15% are singletons. The source material was blood. The receptors here all came from a woman in her thirties or forties with Graves' ophthalmopathy.

This clonotype was counted many times. This chain joins TRBV5-1 and TRBJ1-2; 8 positions match TRBD1. Germline lookup yields CDR1 SGHRS and CDR2 YFSETQ. J gave up 0 bases and V 2 bases, and 3 bases lay outside the gene matches. This CDR3 contains 15 residues. This CDR3 is CASSLQGEANYGYTF. CDR3 nucleotide sequence: TGCGCCAGCAGCTTACAGGGGGAGGCTAACTATGGCTACACCTTC.

The table lists this clonotype with a count of one. CDR3 nucleotides: TGTGCCAGCAGTTCCCACGGGACCAAGGGTGGAGATCAGTTCTTC. It is translated as CASSSHGTKGGDQFF. The V gene is TRBV28, the J gene TRBJ2-1, with D perhaps TRBD1 or TRBD2 (5 bases each). This CDR3 contains 15 residues. Germline CDR1 and CDR2: MDHEN and SYDVKM. Trimming left V 4 bases short and J 13 bases short, with 23 bases between.

This clonotype has a count of ten or more. This sequence joins TRBV20-1 and TRBJ2-3; 10 bases are a match to TRBD2. Germline V gene sequence: CDR1 DFQATT, CDR2 SNEGSKA (reference sequence). The CDR3 is made up of 17 amino acids. The V gene end was trimmed by 8 bases and the J gene end by 4 bases; junction bases not matched to a gene: 18. CDR3 in DNA: TGCAGTTTCCAGTTTGGTAGCGGGAGGATTGGCGCAGATACGCAGTATTTT. It translates to CSFQFGSGRIGADTQYF.

This clonotype was observed a handful of times. The CDR3 region is CAISESSGSGANVLTF. CDR3 bases: TGTGCCATCAGTGAGTCCTCAGGCTCTGGGGCCAACGTCCTGACTTTC. The chain employs TRBV10-3 and TRBJ2-6; D ambiguous. Trimming stripped 0 bases from V and 0 bases from J, with 6 bases between. This CDR3 comprises 16 residues. The germline CDR1 and CDR2 sequences are ENHRY and SYGVKD.

This clonotype has a count of ten or more. The chain joins TRBV20-1 to TRBJ2-3; 12 bases agree with TRBD2. V dropped 4 bases and J dropped 0; count of bases not matched to a gene: 2. Looked up from germline, CDR1 is DFQATT and CDR2 is SNEGSKA (reference sequence). The CDR3 spans 15 residues. The CDR3 sequence: CSATGTSGSTDTQYF. For the CDR3, the DNA is TGCAGTGCTACCGGGACTAGCGGGAGCACAGATACGCAGTATTTT.

Note on this clonotype: A much larger clone lies a single base off, so this may be a read error. This chain joins TRBV5-1 and TRBJ1-3; 7 bases are shared with TRBD1. Germline values: CDR1 SGHRS, CDR2 YFSETQ. The CDR3 length is 13 residues. The chain's CDR3 is CASGQGGGSTIYF. CDR3 DNA sequence: TGCGCCAGCGGTCAGGGGGGTGGAAGCACCATATATTTT.

This clonotype was detected only a few times. The chain uses TRBV3-1 and TRBJ2-2; D perhaps matches TRBD2 (6 bases). V lost 1 base to trimming and J lost 6 bases, with 15 bases between them. From germline, CDR1 is LGHDT and CDR2 YNNKEL (reference sequence). This CDR3 contains 16 residues. The chain's CDR3 is CASSQGFWREAGELFF. The CDR3 coding sequence is TGTGCCAGCAGCCAAGGGTTTTGGAGGGAGGCCGGGGAGCTGTTTTTT.

This clonotype came up many times. This rearrangement joins TRBV20-1 to TRBJ2-3, with TRBD1 identical over 8 bases. This CDR3 spans 15 amino acids. The junction had 8 bases not matched to a gene; V was cut back by 4 bases and J by 2 bases. CDR1 is DFQATT, CDR2 SNEGSKA, per germline (reference sequence). The CDR3 reads CSAKGGDRFTDTQYF. CDR3 DNA sequence: TGCAGTGCTAAAGGAGGGGACAGGTTCACAGATACGCAGTATTTT.

The table lists this clonotype with a few counts. The chain joins TRBV12-3 or TRBV12-4 to TRBJ1-3; no firm D call. The CDR3 sequence is 12 residues long. Deletions cut 6 bases from V and 4 bases from J, with 7 bases between. The CDR3 DNA reads TGTGCCAGCAGGCATCTCGGAAACACCATATATTTT. Protein product: CASRHLGNTIYF.

The chain uses TRBV30 and TRBJ1-5; D is perhaps TRBD1 (5 bases). Germline CDR1 is GTSNPN and CDR2 is SVGIG (reference sequence). Trimming pared 3 bases from V and 3 bases from J, leaving 15 bases between. The CDR3 runs to 15 residues. CDR3 protein: CAWSPGTAPNQPQHF. The CDR3 DNA follows: TGTGCCTGGAGCCCAGGGACGGCCCCCAATCAGCCCCAGCATTTT.

The V call is TRBV27, the J call TRBJ2-6, with TRBD2 matching 7 bases. The V gene end was trimmed by 5 bases and the J gene end by 2 bases; junction bases not matched to a gene: 6. Looked up from germline, CDR1 is MNHEY and CDR2 is SMNVEV (reference sequence). CDR3 size: 16 residues. The CDR3 DNA reads TGTGCCAGCAGTCGTGGGAGGGTCCCTGGGGCCAACGTCCTGACTTTC. This encodes CASSRGRVPGANVLTF.

This clonotype appeared a few times. The gene calls are TRBV19 and TRBJ2-2; a weak D match, TRBD2 (6 bases). Per germline, CDR1 LNHDA and CDR2 SQIVND (reference sequence). V shed 8 bases and J shed 6 bases, with 13 bases lying between them. The CDR3 contains 13 residues. This CDR3 reads CASGPGDAGELFF. CDR3 sequence (DNA): TGTGCCAGTGGCCCGGGAGACGCCGGGGAGCTGTTTTTT.

This clonotype appeared many times. This chain connects TRBV7-9 to TRBJ2-7; 10 bases align to TRBD2. Trimming took 4 bases from V and 5 from J; bases not matched to a gene: 8. Germline lookup yields CDR1 SEHNR and CDR2 FQNEAQ (reference sequence). This CDR3 has 15 residues. The chain's CDR3 is CASSSSGSRGDEQYF. Here the CDR3 DNA reads TGTGCCAGCAGCTCTAGCGGGAGCCGTGGTGACGAGCAGTACTTC.

The chain carries TRBV9 and TRBJ2-2; D gene unclear. The CDR3 has 14 amino acids. V was trimmed by 0 bases and J by 8 bases, leaving 11 bases between them. CDR1 and CDR2 (germline): SGDLS, YYNGEE. This chain's CDR3 is CASSVAALYGELFF. In DNA, the CDR3 is TGTGCCAGCAGCGTAGCGGCGCTGTATGGGGAGCTGTTTTTT.

This clonotype was detected ten times or more. V usage is TRBV2 and J usage is TRBJ1-2; a possible D gene is TRBD1 (6 bases). V dropped 4 bases and J dropped 4 bases, with 10 bases sitting between them. The CDR3 totals 13 residues. From germline, CDR1 is SNHLY and CDR2 FYNNEI. CDR3 in DNA: TGTGCCAGCAGTGCACAGGGAATCTATGGCTACACCTTC. This translates into CASSAQGIYGYTF.

The J gene is TRBJ2-1, the V gene TRBV18, with D possibly called TRBD1 or TRBD2 (5 bases each). Germline assignment: CDR1 KGHSH and CDR2 LQKENI. V lost 0 bases and J 0 bases, leaving 9 bases between the germline ends. CDR3 length equals 16 residues. CDR3 nucleotide sequence: TGTGCCAGCTCACCACCCTCGGGGACCTCCTACAATGAGCAGTTCTTC. Amino acids: CASSPPSGTSYNEQFF.

Only a few counts were recorded for this clonotype. The chain carries TRBV10-3 and TRBJ1-5; 7 bases match TRBD1. CDR3 length: 16 residues. J was trimmed by 4 bases and V by 3 bases; bases with no gene match: 9. The germline V gene encodes CDR1 ENHRY and CDR2 SYGVKD. The CDR3 sequence: CAISDPDRVGNQPQHF. The CDR3 coding sequence is TGTGCCATCAGTGACCCAGACAGGGTCGGGAATCAGCCCCAGCATTTT.

The V call is TRBV6-9, the J call TRBJ1-6; a possible D gene is TRBD1 (5 bases). V lost 4 bases to trimming and J lost 5 bases, with 18 bases between them. This CDR3 spans 17 amino acids. CDR1 is MNHGY, CDR2 SVAAGI, per germline. DNA of the CDR3: TGTGCCAGCAGTTTCGCCCCCGGGGCAGGGAATAATTCACCCCTCCACTTT. It yields the protein CASSFAPGAGNNSPLHF.

This clonotype was detected only a few times. The genes are TRBV2 and TRBJ1-4, with D uncertain. The CDR3 extends over 13 amino acids. Trimming took off 3 bases at V and 7 bases at J, with 9 bases between the two ends. Germline V gene sequence: CDR1 SNHLY, CDR2 FYNNEI. CDR3 sequence reads: CASSDGQIEKLFF. The CDR3 nucleotides are TGTGCCAGCAGTGATGGGCAGATTGAAAAACTGTTTTTT.

This clonotype was observed at least ten times. This chain joins TRBV18 and TRBJ2-7; no firm D call. Per germline, CDR1 KGHSH and CDR2 LQKENI. CDR3 length equals 14 residues. The V end lost 3 bases, the J end lost 2 bases, and 11 bases lay between the germline ends. DNA of the CDR3: TGTGCCAGCTCACCCCGGATGGAAGCCTACGAGCAGTACTTC. It is translated as CASSPRMEAYEQYF.

The chain uses TRBV5-1 and TRBJ2-1; the match to TRBD2 covers 10 bases. Germline values: CDR1 SGHRS, CDR2 YFSETQ. Trimming removed 4 bases from V and 4 bases from J; junction bases left unmatched: 5. The length of the CDR3 is 15 residues. In nucleotides, the CDR3 is TGCGCCAGCAGCCTAAGCGGGAGGGAATACAATGAGCAGTTCTTC. Amino acids: CASSLSGREYNEQFF. The full variable domain, completed using reference TRBV5-1 and TRBJ2-1, is KAGVTQTPRYLIKTRGQQVTLSCSPISGHRSVSWYQQTPGQGLQFLFEYFSETQRNKGNFPGRFSGRQFSNSRSEMNVSTLELGDSALYLCASSLSGREYNEQFFGPGTRLTVL.

This clonotype was recorded at least ten times. This rearrangement joins TRBV3-1 to TRBJ2-5; tentatively, D is TRBD2 (6 bases). V lost 8 bases and J 1 base, leaving 20 bases between the germline ends. CDR1 LGHDT and CDR2 YNNKEL come from the germline V gene (reference sequence). CDR3 length equals 16 residues. The CDR3 DNA reads TGTGCCAGCGCGATGAAATGGCGGGGAAGCCAAGAGACCCAGTACTTC. It translates to CASAMKWRGSQETQYF.

The sample holds many counts of this clonotype. The rearrangement uses TRBV2 and TRBJ1-5, with a possible D match to TRBD1 (5 bases). From germline, CDR1 is SNHLY and CDR2 FYNNEI. V was clipped by 3 bases and J by 1 base, with 13 bases between them. This CDR3 spans 16 amino acids. The CDR3 loop is CASSDWGPVSNQPQHF. In DNA form, the CDR3 reads TGTGCCAGCAGTGACTGGGGCCCCGTAAGCAATCAGCCCCAGCATTTT.

This clonotype has at least ten counts. The V and J genes are TRBV30 and TRBJ1-5, with D unresolved. CDR3 size: 12 residues. Germline CDR1 is GTSNPN and CDR2 is SVGIG (reference sequence). Trimming cost V 4 bases and J 6 bases, with 10 bases left between them. The CDR3 protein is CAWTPAGQPQHF. CDR3 in DNA: TGTGCCTGGACCCCCGCGGGTCAGCCCCAGCATTTT.

This clonotype was picked up a small number of times. The chain carries TRBV19 and TRBJ1-1; 10 positions match TRBD1. V gave up 4 bases and J gave up 0 bases; unmatched junction bases: 8. The CDR3 consists of 17 residues. Germline V gives CDR1 LNHDA, CDR2 SQIVND (reference sequence). CDR3 region: CASSRGTGALMNTEAFF. In nucleotides, the CDR3 is TGTGCCAGTAGTAGAGGGACAGGGGCTTTGATGAACACTGAAGCTTTCTTT.

This clonotype was detected many times. This chain links TRBV6-1 with TRBJ1-2, with D perhaps matching TRBD1 (5 bases). CDR1 and CDR2 (germline): MNHNS, SASEGT. Trimming took 7 bases from V and 2 from J, leaving 17 bases between them. The CDR3 is 15 amino acids. CDR3 in amino acids: CASIKWGTENYGYTF. In DNA, the CDR3 is TGTGCCAGCATCAAGTGGGGGACCGAAAACTATGGCTACACCTTC.